These 27 T cell receptor beta chains came from one sample sequenced in a study of cytomegalovirus exposure and HLA in healthy donors. PCR used 60 Vbeta primers and 13 Jbeta primers. The protocol was immunoSEQ multiplex PCR, while the TCRdb copy is restricted to in-frame clones and leaves out a portion. Of 210,000 or so clones listed, approximately 83% are singletons. Sequenced input: PBMCs. Receptor source: a boy aged 2 to 9 in good health and CMV-seronegative.

This chain links TRBV11-2 with TRBJ2-7, with D possibly TRBD2 on 6 matching bases. Germline CDR1 reads SGHAT; CDR2 reads FQNNGV. The CDR3 consists of 12 residues. V was shortened by 3 bases and J by 7 bases, with 10 bases between the two germline ends. Written as DNA, the CDR3 is TGTGCCAGCAGCTTGATAGGGAGGGAGCAGTACTTC. Translating it yields CASSLIGREQYF.

V usage is TRBV19 and J usage is TRBJ1-3; D gene ambiguous. Per germline, CDR1 LNHDA and CDR2 SQIVND (reference sequence). V dropped 4 bases and J dropped 0 bases, with 10 bases sitting between them. The CDR3 runs 15 residues. DNA for the CDR3: TGTGCCAGTAGTAGCCAGGCGACCTCTGGAAACACCATATATTTT. Translating it yields CASSSQATSGNTIYF.

Only a few counts were recorded for this clone. V is TRBV7-8 and J is TRBJ1-5; maybe TRBD1 (5 bases). This CDR3 has 14 amino acids. Germline CDR1 reads SGHVS; CDR2 reads FQNEAQ. V dropped 4 bases and J dropped 5 bases, with 12 bases sitting between them. CDR3 sequence: CASSSITTDQPQHF. The CDR3, as DNA: TGTGCCAGCAGCTCAATAACGACAGATCAGCCCCAGCATTTT.

This clone was counted only a few times. The chain links TRBV5-1 to TRBJ2-7; 7 nucleotides line up with TRBD1. V was pared by 1 base and J by 5 bases, with 3 bases of the junction left unmatched. Germline CDR1 and CDR2: SGHRS and YFSETQ. The CDR3 runs to 13 residues. CDR3 region: CASSLHRGDEQYF. CDR3 nucleotides: TGCGCCAGCAGCTTGCACAGGGGAGACGAGCAGTACTTC.

This chain connects TRBV10-3 to TRBJ2-1; 10 bases are shared with TRBD2. This CDR3 spans 15 amino acids. In germline, CDR1 is ENHRY, CDR2 SYGVKD. V shed 4 bases, J shed 7 bases, and the junction held 7 bases outside the gene matches. In nucleotides, the CDR3 is TGTGCCATCAGTGGAGCGGGAGGGCCGTGGAATGAGCAGTTCTTC. This encodes CAISGAGGPWNEQFF.

The rearrangement uses TRBV5-8 and TRBJ1-4; D gene ambiguous. CDR1 SGHTS and CDR2 YDEGEE come from the germline V gene. The CDR3 is made up of 12 amino acids. The germline V and J ends were trimmed by 4 bases and 8 bases, with 9 bases remaining between them. CDR3 bases: TGTGCCAGCAGCGGCTCGCGGGAAAAACTGTTTTTT. Amino acids: CASSGSREKLFF.

This chain links TRBV14 with TRBJ2-7; perhaps TRBD2 as D (5 bases). This CDR3 spans 17 amino acids. V shed 0 bases and J shed 2 bases, with 17 bases lying between them. CDR1 and CDR2 from the germline V gene are SGHDN and FVKESK. In nucleotides, the CDR3 is TGTGCCAGCAGCCAAGAGGGGTTAACTAGGCTTCCCTACGAGCAGTACTTC. As protein: CASSQEGLTRLPYEQYF.

The count of this clone is one. Germline is not matched at one junction end, which may reflect a read error. The J gene is TRBJ2-3, the V gene TRBV7-7, with TRBD1 matching 11 bases. The CDR3 loop spans 14 amino acids. Germline CDR1 SSHAT, CDR2 FNYEAQ (reference sequence). CDR3 in amino acids: CASSLGQGGDTQYF. The CDR3 coding sequence is TGTGCTAGCAGCTTGGGACAGGGGGGTGATACGCAGTATTTT.

V is TRBV7-2 and J is TRBJ1-3; the D gene is possibly TRBD1 (5 bases). Trimming took 3 bases from V and 4 from J, leaving 10 bases between them. This CDR3 is built from 14 residues. Looked up from germline, CDR1 is SGHTA and CDR2 is FQGNSA. The CDR3 DNA is TGTGCCAGCAGCTTTGGGGCGCGGGGAAACACCATATATTTT. Its translation is CASSFGARGNTIYF.

Note on this clone: The junction and the germline gene differ at one end; a read error may be behind it. The same CDR3 can be traced to other DNA sequences in this sample. The V and J genes are TRBV7-9 and TRBJ1-1; D is unclear. The germline V gene encodes CDR1 SEHNR and CDR2 FQNEAQ (reference sequence). This CDR3 is built from 11 residues. In DNA, the CDR3 is TGTGCCAGCAGCCCTAGCACTGAAGCCTTCTTT. This codes for CASSPSTEAFF.

This clone was counted a single time. This sequence joins TRBV14 and TRBJ2-7, with D possibly being TRBD1 (6 bases). Germline CDR1 reads SGHDN; CDR2 reads FVKESK. Trimming pared 0 bases from V and 2 bases from J, leaving 8 bases between. This CDR3 has 14 residues. CDR3 loop: CASSQDWGPYEQYF. The CDR3 DNA is TGTGCCAGCAGCCAAGATTGGGGGCCCTACGAGCAGTACTTC.

V and J are TRBV27 and TRBJ1-1, with 10 bases that match TRBD1. From germline, CDR1 is MNHEY and CDR2 SMNVEV (reference sequence). V lost 6 bases to trimming and J lost 7 bases; unmatched junction nucleotides: 11. The CDR3 is made up of 15 amino acids. CDR3 coding DNA: TGTGCCAGCAGCTCCAGACAGACAGGGGGCGGTGAAGCTTTCTTT. It specifies CASSSRQTGGGEAFF.

This chain links TRBV19 with TRBJ1-1; D might be TRBD1 (5 bases). This CDR3 has 14 amino acids. The V gene lost 5 bases and the J gene lost 4 bases, with 14 bases spanning the gap. Germline loops: CDR1 LNHDA, CDR2 SQIVND (reference sequence). The CDR3 loop reads CASSVTPGFTEAFF. The CDR3 DNA is TGTGCCAGTAGTGTAACCCCAGGGTTCACTGAAGCTTTCTTT.

V and J are TRBV4-2 and TRBJ1-5; TRBD1 agrees at 8 bases. Trimming removed 8 bases from V and 3 bases from J; junction bases left unmatched: 3. Germline values: CDR1 LGHNA, CDR2 YNFKEQ. The length of the CDR3 is 13 residues. CDR3 DNA: TGTGCCAGCTCGGACAGGGCCAATCAGCCCCAGCATTTT. Protein product: CASSDRANQPQHF.

Concerning this clone itself: Germline is not matched at one junction end, which may reflect a read error. CDR3 in amino acids: CAGSLEAGLEAFF. The CDR3 DNA follows: TGTGCCGGCAGCTTGGAGGCGGGTCTTGAAGCTTTCTTT. The chain couples TRBV11-3 to TRBJ1-1; D uncertain. This CDR3 has 13 residues. Germline V gene sequence: CDR1 SGHNT, CDR2 YENEEA.

The chain couples TRBV6-6 to TRBJ2-2; a possible D gene is TRBD1 (5 bases). The V end lost 4 bases, the J end lost 5 bases, and 17 bases lay between the germline ends. Germline-derived CDR1 and CDR2 are MNHNY and SVGAGI (reference sequence). This CDR3 region has 16 residues. The CDR3 spells CASSSPEGAGTGELFF. CDR3 nucleotides: TGTGCCAGCAGTTCCCCCGAAGGGGCAGGGACCGGGGAGCTGTTTTTT.

This chain links TRBV5-6 with TRBJ2-3; TRBD2 aligns across 11 bases. Per germline, CDR1 SGHDT and CDR2 YYEEEE. The trim removed 1 base at V and 5 bases at J, leaving 9 bases unmatched. The CDR3 extends over 17 amino acids. CDR3 amino acids: CASSLQIAGGLGDTQYF. The CDR3 nucleotides read TGTGCCAGCAGCTTGCAGATAGCGGGGGGGCTGGGAGATACGCAGTATTTT. The full variable domain, rest sourced from reference TRBV5-6 and TRBJ2-3, is DAGVTQSPTHLIKTRGQQVTLRCSPKSGHDTVSWYQQALGQGPQFIFQYYEEEERQRGNFPDRFSGHQFPNYSSELNVNALLLGDSALYLCASSLQIAGGLGDTQYFGPGTRLTVL.

As DNA, the CDR3 is TGTGCCAGCAGCCCGACAGCCTCTGGAAACACCATATATTTT. It codes for CASSPTASGNTIYF. The rearrangement links TRBV7-2 to TRBJ1-3, with TRBD1 as a possible D gene (5 bases). The CDR3 totals 14 residues. CDR1 is SGHTA, CDR2 FQGNSA, per germline. With 5 bases removed from V and 0 bases from J, the gap between germline ends came to 8 bases.

The chain uses TRBV7-8 and TRBJ1-1; D unresolved. V shed 5 bases and J shed 5 bases, with 9 bases lying between them. The CDR3 runs 12 residues. Germline lookup yields CDR1 SGHVS and CDR2 FQNEAQ. The CDR3 coding sequence is TGTGCCAGCAGCCTCCTGAGTACTGAAGCTTTCTTT. This translates into CASSLLSTEAFF.

The rearrangement joins TRBV11-2 to TRBJ2-3, with D possibly being TRBD2 (7 bases). Trimming took off 5 bases at V and 4 bases at J, with 22 bases between the two ends. Germline V gives CDR1 SGHAT, CDR2 FQNNGV. The CDR3 has 17 amino acids. The CDR3 bases are TGTGCCAGCAGCCTCATGGCGGGGGCCGGACAGTCAGATACGCAGTATTTT. As protein: CASSLMAGAGQSDTQYF.

The V gene is TRBV11-2, the J gene TRBJ2-7; D might be TRBD1 (5 bases). Germline V lookup: CDR1 SGHAT, CDR2 FQNNGV. The CDR3 contains 13 residues. Between the trimmed V and J ends, which lost 6 bases and 3 bases, there was a span of 12 bases. CDR3 bases: TGTGCCAGCAGAACGTACGACAGCTACGAGCAGTACTTC. This translates into CASRTYDSYEQYF.

The chain recombines TRBV5-8 with TRBJ1-3, with D maybe TRBD1 (6 bases). Germline loops: CDR1 SGHTS, CDR2 YDEGEE. V gave up 0 bases and J gave up 4 bases, with 11 bases separating them. The CDR3 has 15 amino acids. The CDR3 is CASSLAGGHGNTIYF. The CDR3 bases are TGTGCCAGCAGCTTGGCCGGGGGGCACGGAAACACCATATATTTT.

V is TRBV4-2 and J is TRBJ2-7; 7 bases map to TRBD1. V lost 3 bases and J lost 1; bases outside the gene matches: 12. Germline CDR1 is LGHNA and CDR2 is YNFKEQ. CDR3 length: 17 amino acids. The CDR3 protein is CASSQIPRRGPSYEQYF. The CDR3 bases are TGTGCCAGCAGCCAGATTCCGCGAAGGGGGCCTTCCTACGAGCAGTACTTC.

The gene calls are TRBV6-6 and TRBJ2-1; TRBD1 agrees at 7 bases. This CDR3 spans 13 amino acids. J was trimmed by 7 bases and V by 3 bases; bases with no gene match: 3. The germline V gene encodes CDR1 MNHNY and CDR2 SVGAGI (reference sequence). The CDR3 coding sequence is TGTGCCAGCAGTTATAACAGGGGAAATGAGCAGTTCTTC. Translated: CASSYNRGNEQFF.

The V and J genes are TRBV4-1 and TRBJ1-2, with a possible D match to TRBD1 (6 bases). The germline V gene encodes CDR1 MGHRA and CDR2 YSYEKL. Trimming cost V 0 bases and J 4 bases, with 12 bases left between them. The CDR3 loop spans 15 amino acids. The CDR3 sequence: CASSQDIGTSYGYTF. CDR3 coding DNA: TGCGCCAGCAGCCAAGATATCGGGACAAGCTATGGCTACACCTTC.

This clone was counted only a few times. The V and J genes are TRBV12-5 and TRBJ2-2; possible D gene TRBD1, 5 bases. Germline V gene lookup returns CDR1 LGHNT and CDR2 FRNRAP. V shed 5 bases and J shed 6 bases, with 7 bases lying between them. The CDR3 covers 12 residues. The DNA for the CDR3 is TGTGCTAGTGGTCTAGGGGCCGGGGAGCTGTTTTTT. Amino acids: CASGLGAGELFF.

The chain is built from TRBV10-3 and TRBJ2-3; TRBD2 matches at 7 bases. CDR1 is ENHRY and CDR2 is SYGVKD in the germline V gene. The V gene end was trimmed by 6 bases and the J gene end by 2 bases; junction bases not matched to a gene: 14. The length of the CDR3 is 17 residues. This CDR3 reads CAIRVALGGIVTDTQYF. The CDR3 coding sequence is TGTGCCATCAGGGTCGCCCTCGGGGGGATCGTCACAGATACGCAGTATTTT.